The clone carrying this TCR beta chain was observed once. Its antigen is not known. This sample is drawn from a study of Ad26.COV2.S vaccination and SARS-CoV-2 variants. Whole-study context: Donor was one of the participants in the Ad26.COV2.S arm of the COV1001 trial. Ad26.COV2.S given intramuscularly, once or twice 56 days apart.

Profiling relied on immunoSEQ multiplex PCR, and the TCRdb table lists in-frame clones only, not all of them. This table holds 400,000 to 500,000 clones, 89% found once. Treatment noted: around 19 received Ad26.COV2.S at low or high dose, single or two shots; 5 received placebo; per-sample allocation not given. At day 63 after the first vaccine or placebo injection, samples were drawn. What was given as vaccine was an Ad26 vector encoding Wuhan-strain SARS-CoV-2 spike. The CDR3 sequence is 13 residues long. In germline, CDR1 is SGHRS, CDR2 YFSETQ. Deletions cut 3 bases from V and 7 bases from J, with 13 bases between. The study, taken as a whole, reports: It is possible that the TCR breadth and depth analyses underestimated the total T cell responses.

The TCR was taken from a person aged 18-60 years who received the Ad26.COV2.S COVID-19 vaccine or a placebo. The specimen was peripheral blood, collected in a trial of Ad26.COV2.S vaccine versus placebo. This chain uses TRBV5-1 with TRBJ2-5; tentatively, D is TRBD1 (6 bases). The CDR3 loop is CASSSGDSGTQYF. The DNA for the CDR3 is TGCGCCAGCAGCTCAGGGGATTCTGGGACCCAGTACTTC.